Detailed here is one TCR beta chain. The entry originates in a study of T cells in narcolepsy. Method: immunoSEQ multiplex PCR; TCRdb's copy keeps in-frame clones and lacks some. The sample contains roughly 30,000 clones, more than 75% of which appear only once. V was trimmed by 1 base and J by 7 bases, leaving 7 bases between them. CDR3 size: 12 residues. CDR1 SGHTA and CDR2 FQGNSA come from the germline V gene. This chain connects TRBV7-2 to TRBJ1-1; unclear D gene. Sequencing was carried out using memory (CD45RA-) CD4+ T cells from blood. The TCR originated in a human donor in good health. The CDR3 protein is CASSLEGHEAFF. The CDR3 DNA reads as TGTGCCAGCAGCTTAGAAGGCCATGAAGCTTTCTTT.